One sample yielded the 5 T cell receptor beta chains listed below, sequenced in a study of spatial heterogeneity in lung cancer. The time point here: sample taken at primary tumor resection. TCRdb fed the 5' RACE reads into MiXCR, producing one record per CDR3 protein. The profile covers some 16,000 distinct CDR3 sequences, with roughly 3.6% appearing a single time and approximately 10% taken by the ten largest. Source: normal lung tissue next to the tumor, taken at surgery. The receptor set was obtained from a male donor with early-stage non-small cell lung cancer.

This clonotype showed up many times. This beta chain was picked up by a library intended for alpha chains and is off target, so its count carries little meaning. CDR3 amino acids: CASRTLGSNYGYTF. The CDR3 DNA reads as TGTGCCAGCAGGACATTAGGAAGTAACTATGGCTACACCTTC. The chain couples TRBV12-3 or TRBV12-4 to TRBJ1-2; D remains unclear. This CDR3 spans 14 amino acids. V dropped 6 bases and J dropped 1 base, with 12 bases sitting between them.

This clonotype has a count of ten or more. This beta chain slipped into a library made for alpha chains as a stray read, so its size is not meaningful. This chain links TRBV7-8 with TRBJ2-7; TRBD2 aligns across 8 bases. Germline V gene lookup returns CDR1 SGHVS and CDR2 FQNEAQ. This CDR3 region has 14 residues. V was clipped by 3 bases and J by 4 bases; unmatched bases: 5. The CDR3: CASSFRLAGYEQYF. The CDR3 bases are TGTGCCAGCAGCTTTCGTCTAGCGGGTTACGAGCAGTACTTC.

This clonotype was observed at least ten times. Because this beta chain is a stray read in a library intended to capture alpha chains, its abundance should not be given much weight. The rearrangement links TRBV29-1 to TRBJ1-5, with 8 bases matching TRBD1. Germline V gene lookup returns CDR1 SQVTM and CDR2 ANQGSEA. CDR3 size: 13 residues. V lost 6 bases to trimming and J lost 3 bases; unmatched junction nucleotides: 4. The CDR3 here is CSVTTGANQPQHF. As DNA, the CDR3 is TGCAGCGTCACGACAGGGGCCAATCAGCCCCAGCATTTT.

This clonotype was picked up many times. Being off target in a library aimed at alpha chains, this beta chain has a size of little meaning. The chain employs TRBV29-1 and TRBJ2-7; D ambiguous. The V gene lost 8 bases and the J gene lost 0 bases, with 14 bases spanning the gap. CDR1 SQVTM and CDR2 ANQGSEA come from the germline V gene. The CDR3 loop spans 13 amino acids. CDR3 in DNA: TGCAGCACCCGACCCGATAACTCCTACGAGCAGTACTTC. Translated, it gives CSTRPDNSYEQYF.

This clonotype was observed many times. This beta chain was picked up by a library intended for alpha chains and is off target, so its count carries little meaning. The J gene is TRBJ1-2, the V gene TRBV7-9; 8 bases fit TRBD1. This CDR3 comprises 14 residues. Germline-derived CDR1 and CDR2 are SEHNR and FQNEAQ (reference sequence). Losses at the gene ends were 2 bases for V and 4 bases for J; bases not matched to a gene: 3. Written as DNA, the CDR3 is TGTGCCAGCAGCTTAACAACAGGGGGCTATGGCTACACCTTC. Amino acids: CASSLTTGGYGYTF.